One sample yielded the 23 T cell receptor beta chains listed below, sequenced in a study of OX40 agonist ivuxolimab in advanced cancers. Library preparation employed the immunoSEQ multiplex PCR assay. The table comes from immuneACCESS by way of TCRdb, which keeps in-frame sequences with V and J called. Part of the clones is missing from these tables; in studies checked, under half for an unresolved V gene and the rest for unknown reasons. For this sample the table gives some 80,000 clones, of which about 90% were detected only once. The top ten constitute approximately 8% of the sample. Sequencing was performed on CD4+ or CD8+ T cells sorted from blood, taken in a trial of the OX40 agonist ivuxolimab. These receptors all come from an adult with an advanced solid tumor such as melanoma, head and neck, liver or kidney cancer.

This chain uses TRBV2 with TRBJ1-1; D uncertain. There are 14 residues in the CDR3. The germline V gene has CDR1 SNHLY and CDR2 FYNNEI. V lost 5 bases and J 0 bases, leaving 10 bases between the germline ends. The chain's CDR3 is CASSRYGVNTEAFF. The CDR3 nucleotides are TGTGCCAGCAGTAGATACGGGGTGAACACTGAAGCTTTCTTT.

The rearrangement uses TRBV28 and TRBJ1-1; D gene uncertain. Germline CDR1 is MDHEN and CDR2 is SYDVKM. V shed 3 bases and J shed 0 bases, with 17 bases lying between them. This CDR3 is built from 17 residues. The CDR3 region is CASSLRWPGLMNTEAFF. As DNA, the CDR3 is TGTGCCAGCAGTTTGAGGTGGCCAGGCCTAATGAACACTGAAGCTTTCTTT.

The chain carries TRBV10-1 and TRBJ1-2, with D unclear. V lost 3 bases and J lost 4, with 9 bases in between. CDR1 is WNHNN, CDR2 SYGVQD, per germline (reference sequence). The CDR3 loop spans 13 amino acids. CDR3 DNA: TGCGCCAGCAGTGAATCCGGGCTCTATGGCTACACCTTC. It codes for CASSESGLYGYTF.

CDR3 sequence reads: CASSEMGGSYSNQPQHF. In DNA form, the CDR3 reads TGTGCCAGCAGTGAAATGGGGGGCTCTTATAGCAATCAGCCCCAGCATTTT. The chain combines TRBV6-1 with TRBJ1-5, with D perhaps matching TRBD1 (6 bases). The CDR3 has 17 residues. V was cut by 2 bases and J by 0 bases, with 14 bases left in between. CDR1 and CDR2 from the germline V gene are MNHNS and SASEGT.

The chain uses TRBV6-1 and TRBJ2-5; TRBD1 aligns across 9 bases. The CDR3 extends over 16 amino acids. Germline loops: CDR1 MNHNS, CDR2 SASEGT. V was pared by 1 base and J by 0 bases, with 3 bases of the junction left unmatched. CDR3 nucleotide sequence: TGTGCCAGCAGTGAAGGAGGGGACAGGGACCAAGAGACCCAGTACTTC. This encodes CASSEGGDRDQETQYF.

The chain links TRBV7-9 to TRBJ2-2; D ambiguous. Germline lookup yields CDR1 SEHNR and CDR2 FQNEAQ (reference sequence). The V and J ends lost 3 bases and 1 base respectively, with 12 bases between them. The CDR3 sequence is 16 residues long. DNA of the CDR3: TGTGCCAGCAGCTTGGGGTGGGATTTGAACACCGGGGAGCTGTTTTTT. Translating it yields CASSLGWDLNTGELFF.

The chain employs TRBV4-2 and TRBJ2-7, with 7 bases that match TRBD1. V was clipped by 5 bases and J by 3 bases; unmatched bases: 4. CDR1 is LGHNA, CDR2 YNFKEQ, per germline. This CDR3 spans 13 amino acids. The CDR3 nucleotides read TGTGCCAGCAGCGACAGGGACCACTACGAGCAGTACTTC. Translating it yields CASSDRDHYEQYF.

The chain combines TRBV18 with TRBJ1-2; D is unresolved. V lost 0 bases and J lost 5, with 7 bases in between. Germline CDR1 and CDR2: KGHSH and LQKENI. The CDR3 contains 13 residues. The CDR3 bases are TGTGCCAGCTCACCACCGGTCGTTTATGGCTACACCTTC. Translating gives CASSPPVVYGYTF.

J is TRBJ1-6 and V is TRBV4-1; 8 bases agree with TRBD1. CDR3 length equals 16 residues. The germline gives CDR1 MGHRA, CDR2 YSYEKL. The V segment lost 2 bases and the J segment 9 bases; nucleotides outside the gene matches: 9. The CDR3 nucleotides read TGCGCCAGCAGCCAAATTACGGGACAGGACGGTTCACCCCTCCACTTT. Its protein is CASSQITGQDGSPLHF.

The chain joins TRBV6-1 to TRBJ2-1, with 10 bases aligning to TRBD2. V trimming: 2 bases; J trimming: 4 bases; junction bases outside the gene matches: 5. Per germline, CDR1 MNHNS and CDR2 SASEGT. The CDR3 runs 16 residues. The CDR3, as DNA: TGTGCCAGCAGTGAATTAAGCGGGGGGGTTTACAATGAGCAGTTCTTC. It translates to CASSELSGGVYNEQFF.

The DNA for the CDR3 is TGTGCCAGCCGGGACAGGGGAAACTACGAGCAGTACTTC. This gives the protein CASRDRGNYEQYF. The chain uses TRBV6-1 and TRBJ2-7; 10 positions agree with TRBD1. The V gene end was trimmed by 8 bases and the J gene end by 3 bases; junction bases not matched to a gene: 4. CDR1 MNHNS and CDR2 SASEGT come from the germline V gene. This CDR3 region has 13 residues.

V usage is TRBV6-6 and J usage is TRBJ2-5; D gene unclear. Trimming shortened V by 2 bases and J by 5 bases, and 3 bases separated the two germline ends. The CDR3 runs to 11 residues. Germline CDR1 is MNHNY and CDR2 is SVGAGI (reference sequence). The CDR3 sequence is CASSYGETQYF. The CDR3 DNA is TGTGCCAGCAGTTACGGGGAGACCCAGTACTTC.

CDR3 DNA: TGTGCCATCAGTACCGGACTCGGTGTGGGTATCGCTGAAGCTTTCTTT. It yields the protein CAISTGLGVGIAEAFF. This chain links TRBV10-3 with TRBJ1-1; D is ambiguous. V was shortened by 5 bases and J by 6 bases, with 22 bases between the two germline ends. Per the germline V gene, CDR1 is ENHRY and CDR2 is SYGVKD. The CDR3 has 16 amino acids.

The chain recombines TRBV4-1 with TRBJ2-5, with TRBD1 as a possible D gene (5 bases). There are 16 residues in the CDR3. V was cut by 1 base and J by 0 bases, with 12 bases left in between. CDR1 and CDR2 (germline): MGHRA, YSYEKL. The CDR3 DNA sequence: TGCGCCAGCAGCCAAGGATGGGGCAGGGACCAAGAGACCCAGTACTTC. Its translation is CASSQGWGRDQETQYF.

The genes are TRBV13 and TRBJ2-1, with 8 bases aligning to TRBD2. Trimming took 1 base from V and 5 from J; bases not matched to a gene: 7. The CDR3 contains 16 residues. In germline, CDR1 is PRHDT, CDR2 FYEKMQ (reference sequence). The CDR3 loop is CASSLVRSGGNNEQFF. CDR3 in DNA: TGTGCCAGCAGCTTAGTAAGGAGCGGGGGAAACAATGAGCAGTTCTTC.

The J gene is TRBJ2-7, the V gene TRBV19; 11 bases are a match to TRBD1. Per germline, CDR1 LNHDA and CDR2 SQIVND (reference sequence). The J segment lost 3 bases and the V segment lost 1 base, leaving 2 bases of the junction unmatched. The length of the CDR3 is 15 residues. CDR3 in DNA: TGTGCCAGTAGTATAGGGGACAGGGGGTTCTACGAGCAGTACTTC. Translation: CASSIGDRGFYEQYF.

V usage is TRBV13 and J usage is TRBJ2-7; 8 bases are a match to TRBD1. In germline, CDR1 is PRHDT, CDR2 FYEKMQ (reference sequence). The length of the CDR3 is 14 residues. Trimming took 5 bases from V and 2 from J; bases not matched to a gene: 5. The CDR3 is CASSLGQVTYEQYF. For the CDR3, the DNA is TGTGCCAGCAGCCTGGGACAGGTAACCTACGAGCAGTACTTC.

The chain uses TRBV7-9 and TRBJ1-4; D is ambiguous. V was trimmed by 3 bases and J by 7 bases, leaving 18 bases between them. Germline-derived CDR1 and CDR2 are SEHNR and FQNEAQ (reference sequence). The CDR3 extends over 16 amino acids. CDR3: CASSFSHTGVAEKLFF. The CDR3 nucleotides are TGTGCCAGCAGCTTTTCCCACACCGGGGTGGCTGAAAAACTGTTTTTT.

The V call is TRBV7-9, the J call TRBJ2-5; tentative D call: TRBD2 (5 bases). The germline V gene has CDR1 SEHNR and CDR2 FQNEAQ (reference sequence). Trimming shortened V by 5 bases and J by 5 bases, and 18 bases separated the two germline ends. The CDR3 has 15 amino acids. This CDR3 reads CASSPYRSGEETQYF. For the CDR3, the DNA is TGTGCCAGCAGCCCGTATAGGTCCGGGGAGGAGACCCAGTACTTC.

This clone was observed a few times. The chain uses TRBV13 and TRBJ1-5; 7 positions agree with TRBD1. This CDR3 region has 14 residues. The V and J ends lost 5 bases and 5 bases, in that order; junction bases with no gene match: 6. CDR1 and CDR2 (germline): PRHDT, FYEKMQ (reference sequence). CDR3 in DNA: TGTGCCAGCAGCCAGGGGGTTATCGATCAGCCCCAGCATTTT. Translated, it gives CASSQGVIDQPQHF.

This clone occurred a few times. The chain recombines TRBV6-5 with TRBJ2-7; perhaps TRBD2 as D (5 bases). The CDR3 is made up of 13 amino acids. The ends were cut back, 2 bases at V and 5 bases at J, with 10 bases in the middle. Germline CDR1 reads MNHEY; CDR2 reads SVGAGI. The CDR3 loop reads CASSYRGPNEQYF. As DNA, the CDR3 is TGTGCCAGCAGTTACAGAGGGCCCAACGAGCAGTACTTC.

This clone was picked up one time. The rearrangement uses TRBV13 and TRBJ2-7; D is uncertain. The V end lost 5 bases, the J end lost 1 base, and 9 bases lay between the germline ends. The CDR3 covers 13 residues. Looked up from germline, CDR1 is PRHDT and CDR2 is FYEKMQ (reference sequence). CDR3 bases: TGTGCCAGCAGCCCACACCTTTCCTACGAGCAGTACTTC. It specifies CASSPHLSYEQYF.

CDR3 sequence (DNA): TGTGCCAGCAGCTTAGGGAGCAATGAGCAGTTCTTC. The encoded protein is CASSLGSNEQFF. V usage is TRBV7-9 and J usage is TRBJ2-1; no reliable D call. From germline, CDR1 is SEHNR and CDR2 FQNEAQ (reference sequence). Trimming shortened V by 1 base and J by 6 bases, and 4 bases separated the two germline ends. CDR3 length: 12 residues.